This entry concerns a single T cell receptor beta chain. Its target is not known. This CDR3 contains 15 residues. Trimming shortened V by 6 bases and J by 1 base, and 13 bases separated the two germline ends. The germline V gene has CDR1 MNHEY and CDR2 SMNVEV (reference sequence). The source of the sample is a study of T cells after posttransplantation cyclophosphamide. Study results and limitations: TRB clonality was highly associated with recipient CMV seropositivity and reactivation.

The repertoire was sequenced with immunoSEQ multiplex PCR; TCRdb's copy has only in-frame clones and lacks some. Of fewer than 30,000 clones listed, more than 70% were seen once; the top ten hold around 6.9%. The genes are TRBV27 and TRBJ2-1; the D gene is possibly TRBD2 (6 bases). The receptor comes from a woman aged 60-75 years with a blood cancer, CMV-positive, and with a related stem cell donor. The material sequenced was PBMCs. CDR3 bases: TGTGCCAGCAGCCTCCGGGAGAGGTCCTACAATGAGCAGTTCTTC. Protein: CASSLRERSYNEQFF.